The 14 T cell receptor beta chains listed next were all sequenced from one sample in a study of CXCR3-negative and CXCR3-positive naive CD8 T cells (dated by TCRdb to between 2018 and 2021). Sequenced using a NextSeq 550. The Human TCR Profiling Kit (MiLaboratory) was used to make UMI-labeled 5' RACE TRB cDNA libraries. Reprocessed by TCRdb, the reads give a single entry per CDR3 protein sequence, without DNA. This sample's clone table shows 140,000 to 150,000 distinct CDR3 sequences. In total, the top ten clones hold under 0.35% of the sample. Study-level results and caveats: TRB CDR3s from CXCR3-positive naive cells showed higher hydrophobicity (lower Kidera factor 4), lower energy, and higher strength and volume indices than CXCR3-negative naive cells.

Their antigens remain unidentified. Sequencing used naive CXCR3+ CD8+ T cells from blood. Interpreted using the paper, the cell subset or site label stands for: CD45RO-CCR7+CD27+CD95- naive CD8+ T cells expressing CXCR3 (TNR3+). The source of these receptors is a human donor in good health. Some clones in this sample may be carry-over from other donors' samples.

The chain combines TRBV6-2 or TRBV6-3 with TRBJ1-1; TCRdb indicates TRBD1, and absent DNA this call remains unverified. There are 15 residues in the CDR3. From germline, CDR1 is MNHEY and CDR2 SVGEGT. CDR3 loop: CASSLQGALNTEAFF.

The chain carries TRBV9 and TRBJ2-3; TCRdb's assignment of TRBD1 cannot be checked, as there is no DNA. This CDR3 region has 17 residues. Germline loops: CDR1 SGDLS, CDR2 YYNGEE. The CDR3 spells CASSPFPGPPNTDTQYF.

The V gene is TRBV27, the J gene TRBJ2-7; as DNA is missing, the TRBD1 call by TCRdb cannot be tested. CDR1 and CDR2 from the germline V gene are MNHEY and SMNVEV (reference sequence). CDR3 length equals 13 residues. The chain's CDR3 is CASSRGEFAEQYF.

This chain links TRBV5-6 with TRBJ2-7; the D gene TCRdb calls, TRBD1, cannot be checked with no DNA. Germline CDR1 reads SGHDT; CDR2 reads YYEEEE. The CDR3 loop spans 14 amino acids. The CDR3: CASSPGETTYEQYF.

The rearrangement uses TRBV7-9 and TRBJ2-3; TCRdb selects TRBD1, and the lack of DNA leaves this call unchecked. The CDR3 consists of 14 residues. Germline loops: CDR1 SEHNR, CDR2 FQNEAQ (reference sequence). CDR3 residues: CASSLGLGGDTQYF.

CDR3 loop: CASSFGGGFTEAFF. The chain has TRBV27 and TRBJ1-1; TCRdb designates TRBD1, a call that cannot be tested without DNA. Germline assignment: CDR1 MNHEY and CDR2 SMNVEV (reference sequence). The CDR3 is 14 residues long.

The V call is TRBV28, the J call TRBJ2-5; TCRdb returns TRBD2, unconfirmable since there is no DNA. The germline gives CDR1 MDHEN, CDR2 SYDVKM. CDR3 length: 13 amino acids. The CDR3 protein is CASRAGGQETQYF. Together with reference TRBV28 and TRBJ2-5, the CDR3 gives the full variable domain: DVKVTQSSRYLVKRTGEKVFLECVQDMDHENMFWYRQDPGLGLRLIYFSYDVKMKEKGDIPEGYSVSREKKERFSLILESASTNQTSMYLCASRAGGQETQYFGPGTRLLVL.

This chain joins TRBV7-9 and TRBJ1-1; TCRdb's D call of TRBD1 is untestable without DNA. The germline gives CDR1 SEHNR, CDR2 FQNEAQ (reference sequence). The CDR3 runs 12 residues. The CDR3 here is CASRLGGTEAFF.

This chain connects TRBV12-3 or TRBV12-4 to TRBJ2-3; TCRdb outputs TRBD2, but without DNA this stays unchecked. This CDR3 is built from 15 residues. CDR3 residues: CASSFVAGAADTQYF.

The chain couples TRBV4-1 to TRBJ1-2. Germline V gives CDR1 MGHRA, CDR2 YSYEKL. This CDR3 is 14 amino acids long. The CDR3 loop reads CASSQVHAGFGYTF.

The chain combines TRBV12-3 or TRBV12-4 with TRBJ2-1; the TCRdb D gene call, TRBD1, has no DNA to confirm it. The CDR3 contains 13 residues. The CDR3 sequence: CASSKGGHNEQFF.

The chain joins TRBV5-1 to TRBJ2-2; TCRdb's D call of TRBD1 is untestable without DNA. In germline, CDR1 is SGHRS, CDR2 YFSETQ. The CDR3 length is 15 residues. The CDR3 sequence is CASISGDQSTGELFF.

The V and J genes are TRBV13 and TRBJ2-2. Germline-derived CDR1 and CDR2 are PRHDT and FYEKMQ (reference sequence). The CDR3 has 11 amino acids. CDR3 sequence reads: CASSLAGELFF.

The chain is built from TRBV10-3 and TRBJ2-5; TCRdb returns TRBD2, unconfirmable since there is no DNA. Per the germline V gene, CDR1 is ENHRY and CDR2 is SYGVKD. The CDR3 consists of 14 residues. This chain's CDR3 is CAISELDGGETQYF.